This T cell receptor beta chain was profiled in a study of T cell responses to AZD1222 COVID-19 vaccine. Study summary: Pooled in the analysis were second doses at about 4 or about 12 weeks.

Details on this clone: Antigen specificity is unknown.

Findings and limits, study-wide: Unmutated variant regions reportedly attract nearly half of all spike-specific TCRs. None of the repertoires were sampled until the peak T cell response had passed.

The data were produced by immunoSEQ multiplex PCR, yet TCRdb's version contains in-frame clones alone and is incomplete. The sample shows about 140,000 clones, 80% to 95% of them seen only once. The germline gives CDR1 SNHLY, CDR2 FYNNEI. The V and J ends lost 8 bases and 5 bases respectively, with 15 bases between them. The CDR3 is 13 residues long. The J gene is TRBJ1-2, the V gene TRBV2; D not certain. The receptor was derived from an adult in good health. The sequences come from peripheral blood, collected on day 0 of AZD1222 vaccination. The CDR3 nucleotides read TGTGCCAGCCCGGAACCCTCCTCTTATGGCTACACCTTC. Protein product: CASPEPSSYGYTF.